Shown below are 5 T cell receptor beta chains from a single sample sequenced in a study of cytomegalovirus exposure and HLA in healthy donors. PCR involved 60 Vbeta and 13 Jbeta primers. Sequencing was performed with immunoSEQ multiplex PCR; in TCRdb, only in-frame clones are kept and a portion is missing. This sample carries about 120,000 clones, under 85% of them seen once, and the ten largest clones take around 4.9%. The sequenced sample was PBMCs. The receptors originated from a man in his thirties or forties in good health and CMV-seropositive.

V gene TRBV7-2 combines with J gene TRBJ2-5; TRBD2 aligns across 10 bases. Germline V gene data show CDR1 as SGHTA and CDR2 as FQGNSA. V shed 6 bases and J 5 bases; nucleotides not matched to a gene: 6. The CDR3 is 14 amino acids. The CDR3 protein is CASRAGGAAETQYF. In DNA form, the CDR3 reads TGTGCCAGCAGAGCGGGAGGGGCGGCGGAGACCCAGTACTTC.

CDR3 in amino acids: CASSETREQPQHF. The CDR3 DNA is TGTGCCAGCAGTGAAACTAGGGAGCAGCCCCAGCATTTT. The chain combines TRBV2 with TRBJ1-5; D not resolved. The CDR3 is made up of 13 amino acids. The V gene lost 2 bases and the J gene lost 7 bases, with 9 bases spanning the gap. CDR1 and CDR2 from the germline V gene are SNHLY and FYNNEI. The entire variable domain, with the rest obtained from reference TRBV2 and TRBJ1-5, is as follows: EPEVTQTPSHQVTQMGQEVILRCVPISNHLYFYWYRQILGQKVEFLVSFYNNEISEKSEIFDDQFSVERPDGSNFTLKIRSTKLEDSAMYFCASSETREQPQHFGDGTRLSIL.

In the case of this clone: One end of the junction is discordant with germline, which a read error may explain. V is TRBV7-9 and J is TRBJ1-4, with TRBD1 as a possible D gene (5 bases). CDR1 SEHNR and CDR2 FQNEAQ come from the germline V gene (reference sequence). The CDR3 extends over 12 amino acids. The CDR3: CSSTKDTEKLFF. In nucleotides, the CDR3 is TGTTCCAGCACAAAGGACACTGAAAAACTGTTTTTT.

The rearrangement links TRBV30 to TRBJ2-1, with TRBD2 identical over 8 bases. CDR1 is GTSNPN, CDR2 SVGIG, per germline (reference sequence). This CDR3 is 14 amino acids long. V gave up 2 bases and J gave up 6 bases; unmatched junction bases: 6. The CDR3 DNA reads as TGTGCCTGGAGTCCCGGGGGGGACCCCAATGAGCAGTTCTTC. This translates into CAWSPGGDPNEQFF.

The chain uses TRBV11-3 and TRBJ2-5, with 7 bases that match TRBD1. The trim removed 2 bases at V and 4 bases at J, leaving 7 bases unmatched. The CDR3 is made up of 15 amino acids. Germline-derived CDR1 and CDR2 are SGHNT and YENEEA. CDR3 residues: CASSLRAGGTETQYF. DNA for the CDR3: TGTGCCAGCAGCTTAAGGGCAGGGGGAACAGAGACCCAGTACTTC.